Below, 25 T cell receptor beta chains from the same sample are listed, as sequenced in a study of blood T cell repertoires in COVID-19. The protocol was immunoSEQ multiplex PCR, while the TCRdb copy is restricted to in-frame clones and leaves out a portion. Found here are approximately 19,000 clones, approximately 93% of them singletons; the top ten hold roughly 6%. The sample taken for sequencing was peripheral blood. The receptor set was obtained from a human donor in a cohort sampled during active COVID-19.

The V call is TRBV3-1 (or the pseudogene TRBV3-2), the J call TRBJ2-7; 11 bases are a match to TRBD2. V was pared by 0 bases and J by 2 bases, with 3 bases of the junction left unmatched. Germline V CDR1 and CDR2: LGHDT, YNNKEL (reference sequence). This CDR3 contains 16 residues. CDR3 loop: CASSQDKTSGAYEQYF. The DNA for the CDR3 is TGTGCCAGCAGCCAAGATAAGACTAGCGGGGCCTACGAGCAGTACTTC.

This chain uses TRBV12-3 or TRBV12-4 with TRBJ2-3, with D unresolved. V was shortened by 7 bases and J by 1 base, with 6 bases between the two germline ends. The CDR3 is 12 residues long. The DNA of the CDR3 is TGTGCCAGCACCATCCGCACAGATACGCAGTATTTT. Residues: CASTIRTDTQYF.

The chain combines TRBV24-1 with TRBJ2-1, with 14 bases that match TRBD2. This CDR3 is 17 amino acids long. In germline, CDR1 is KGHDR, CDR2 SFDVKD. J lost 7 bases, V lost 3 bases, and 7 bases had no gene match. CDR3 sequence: CATSDAGLAGGKNEQFF. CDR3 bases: TGTGCCACCAGTGATGCAGGACTAGCGGGAGGAAAAAATGAGCAGTTCTTC.

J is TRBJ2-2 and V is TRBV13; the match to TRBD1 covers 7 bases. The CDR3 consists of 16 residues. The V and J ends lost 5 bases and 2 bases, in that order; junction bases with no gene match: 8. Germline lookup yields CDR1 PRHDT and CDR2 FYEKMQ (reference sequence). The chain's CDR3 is CASSENRDRNTGELFF. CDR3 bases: TGTGCCAGCAGCGAGAACCGGGACAGAAACACCGGGGAGCTGTTTTTT.

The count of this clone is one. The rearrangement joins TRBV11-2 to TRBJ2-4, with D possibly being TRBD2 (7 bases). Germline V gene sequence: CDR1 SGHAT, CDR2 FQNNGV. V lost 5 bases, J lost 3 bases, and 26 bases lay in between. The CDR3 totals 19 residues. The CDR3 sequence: CASSPRGRENNIDKNIQYF. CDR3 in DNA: TGTGCCAGCAGCCCCCGGGGGCGGGAGAATAATATCGACAAAAACATTCAGTACTTC.

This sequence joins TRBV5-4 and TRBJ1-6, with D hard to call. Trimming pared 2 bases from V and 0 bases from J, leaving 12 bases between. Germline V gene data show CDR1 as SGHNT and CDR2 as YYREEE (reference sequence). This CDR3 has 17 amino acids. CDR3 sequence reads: CASSLTAESSYNSPLHF. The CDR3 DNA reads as TGTGCCAGCAGCTTAACCGCCGAGAGCTCCTATAATTCACCCCTCCACTTT.

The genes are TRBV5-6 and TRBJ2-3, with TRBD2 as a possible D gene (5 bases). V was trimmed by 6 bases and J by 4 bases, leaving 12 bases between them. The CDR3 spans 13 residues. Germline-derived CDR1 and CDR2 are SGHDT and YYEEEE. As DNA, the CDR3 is TGTGCCAGCAATGAGGGCACCCCAGATACGCAGTATTTT. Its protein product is CASNEGTPDTQYF.

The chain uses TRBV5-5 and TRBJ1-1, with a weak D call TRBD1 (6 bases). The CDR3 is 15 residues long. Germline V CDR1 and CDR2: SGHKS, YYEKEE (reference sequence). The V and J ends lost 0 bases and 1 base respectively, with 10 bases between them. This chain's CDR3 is CASSLAGQKNTEAFF. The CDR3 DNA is TGTGCCAGCAGCTTGGCCGGACAGAAGAACACTGAAGCTTTCTTT. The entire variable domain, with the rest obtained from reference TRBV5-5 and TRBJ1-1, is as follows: DAGVTQSPTHLIKTRGQQVTLRCSPISGHKSVSWYQQVLGQGPQFIFQYYEKEERGRGNFPDRFSARQFPNYSSELNVNALLLGDSALYLCASSLAGQKNTEAFFGQGTRLTVV.

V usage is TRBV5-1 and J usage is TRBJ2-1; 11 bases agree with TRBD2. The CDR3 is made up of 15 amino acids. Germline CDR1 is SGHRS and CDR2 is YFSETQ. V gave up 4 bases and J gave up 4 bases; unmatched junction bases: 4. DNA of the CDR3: TGCGCCAGCAGCGGCCGACTAGCGGGGTACAATGAGCAGTTCTTC. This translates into CASSGRLAGYNEQFF.

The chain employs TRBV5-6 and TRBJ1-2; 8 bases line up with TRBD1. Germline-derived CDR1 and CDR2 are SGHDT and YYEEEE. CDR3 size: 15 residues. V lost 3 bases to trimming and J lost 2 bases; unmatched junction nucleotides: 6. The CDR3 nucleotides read TGTGCCAGCAGCTGGATCGGACAGGGAAACTATGGCTACACCTTC. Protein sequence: CASSWIGQGNYGYTF.

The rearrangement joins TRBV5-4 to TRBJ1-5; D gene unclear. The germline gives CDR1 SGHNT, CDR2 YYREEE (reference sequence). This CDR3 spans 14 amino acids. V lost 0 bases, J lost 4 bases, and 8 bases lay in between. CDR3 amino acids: CASSLGGRNQPQHF. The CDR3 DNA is TGTGCCAGCAGCTTGGGCGGGAGAAATCAGCCCCAGCATTTT.

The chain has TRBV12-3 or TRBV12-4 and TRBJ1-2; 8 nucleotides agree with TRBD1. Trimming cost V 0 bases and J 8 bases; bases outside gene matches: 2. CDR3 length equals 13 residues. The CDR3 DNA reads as TGTGCCAGCAGTTTAGCGGACAGGGCCGGCTACACCTTC. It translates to CASSLADRAGYTF.

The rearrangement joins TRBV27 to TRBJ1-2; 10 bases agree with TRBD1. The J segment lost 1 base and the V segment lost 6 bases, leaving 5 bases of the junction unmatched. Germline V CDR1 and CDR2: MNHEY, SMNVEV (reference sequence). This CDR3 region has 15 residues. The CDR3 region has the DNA TGTGCCAGCAGGACCGGGACAGGGGTTAACTATGGCTACACCTTC. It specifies CASRTGTGVNYGYTF.

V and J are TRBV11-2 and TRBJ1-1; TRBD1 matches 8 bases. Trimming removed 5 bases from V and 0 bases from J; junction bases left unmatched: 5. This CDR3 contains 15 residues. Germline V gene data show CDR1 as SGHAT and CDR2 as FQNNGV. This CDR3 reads CASSTRQGMNTEAFF. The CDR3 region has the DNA TGTGCCAGCAGCACCCGACAGGGGATGAACACTGAAGCTTTCTTT.

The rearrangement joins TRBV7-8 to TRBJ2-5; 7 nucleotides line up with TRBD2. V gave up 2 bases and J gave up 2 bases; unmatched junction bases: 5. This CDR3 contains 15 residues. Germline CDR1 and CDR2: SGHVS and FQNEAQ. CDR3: CASSLTAGEQETQYF. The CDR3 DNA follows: TGTGCCAGCAGCTTAACGGCGGGGGAACAAGAGACCCAGTACTTC.

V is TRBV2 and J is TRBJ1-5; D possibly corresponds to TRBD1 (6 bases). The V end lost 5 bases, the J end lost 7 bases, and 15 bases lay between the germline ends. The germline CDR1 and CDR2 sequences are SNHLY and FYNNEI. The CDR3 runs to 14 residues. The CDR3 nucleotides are TGTGCCAGCAGTACACAGGGCCCTCAACAGCCCCAGCATTTT. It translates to CASSTQGPQQPQHF.

The CDR3 here is CASSLRPPQRHGKLFF. The CDR3 nucleotides read TGTGCCAGCAGCCTCCGCCCCCCACAACGACACGGAAAACTGTTTTTT. The rearrangement links TRBV7-6 to TRBJ1-4, with unresolved D. V lost 5 bases to trimming and J lost 10 bases, with 23 bases between them. This CDR3 contains 16 residues. Germline V gene sequence: CDR1 SGHVS, CDR2 FNYEAQ.

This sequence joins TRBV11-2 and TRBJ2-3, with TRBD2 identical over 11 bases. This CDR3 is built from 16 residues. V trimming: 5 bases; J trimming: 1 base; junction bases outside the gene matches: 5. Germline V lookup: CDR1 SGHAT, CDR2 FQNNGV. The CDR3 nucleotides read TGTGCCAGCAGCATCGGGACTAGCGGACGCACAGATACGCAGTATTTT. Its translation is CASSIGTSGRTDTQYF.

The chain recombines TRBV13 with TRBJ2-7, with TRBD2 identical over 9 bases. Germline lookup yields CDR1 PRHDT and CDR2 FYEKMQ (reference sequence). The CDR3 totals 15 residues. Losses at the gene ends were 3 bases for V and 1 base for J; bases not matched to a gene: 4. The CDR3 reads CASSFPTSGSYEQYF. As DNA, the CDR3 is TGTGCCAGCAGCTTTCCGACTAGCGGATCCTACGAGCAGTACTTC.

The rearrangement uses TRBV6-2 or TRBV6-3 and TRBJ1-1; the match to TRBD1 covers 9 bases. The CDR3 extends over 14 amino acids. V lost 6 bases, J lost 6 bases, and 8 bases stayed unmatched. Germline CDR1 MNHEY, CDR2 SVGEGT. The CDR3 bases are TGTGCCAGCAGCCCCGGGACAGGGAGGGCTGAAGCTTTCTTT. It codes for CASSPGTGRAEAFF.

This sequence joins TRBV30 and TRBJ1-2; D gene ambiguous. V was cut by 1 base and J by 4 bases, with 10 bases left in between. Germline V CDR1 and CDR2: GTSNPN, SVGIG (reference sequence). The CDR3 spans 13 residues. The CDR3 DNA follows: TGTGCCTGGAGTGGTCAAGGCGGCTATGGCTACACCTTC. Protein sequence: CAWSGQGGYGYTF. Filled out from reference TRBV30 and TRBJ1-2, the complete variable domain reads SQTIHQWPATLVQPVGSPLSLECTVEGTSNPNLYWYRQAAGRGLQLLFYSVGIGQISSEVPQNLSASRPQDRQFILSSKKLLLSDSGFYLCAWSGQGGYGYTFGSGTRLTVV.

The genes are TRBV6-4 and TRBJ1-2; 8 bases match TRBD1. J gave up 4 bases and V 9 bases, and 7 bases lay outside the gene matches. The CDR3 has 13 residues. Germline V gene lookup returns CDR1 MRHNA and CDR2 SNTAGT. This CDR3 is CARGQERVYGYTF. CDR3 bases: TGTGCCAGGGGACAGGAGCGCGTCTATGGCTACACCTTC.

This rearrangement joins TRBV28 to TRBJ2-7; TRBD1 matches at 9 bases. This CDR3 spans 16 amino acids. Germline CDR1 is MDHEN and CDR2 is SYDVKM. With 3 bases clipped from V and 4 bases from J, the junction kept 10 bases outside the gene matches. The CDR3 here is CASSLPTGQGGYEQYF. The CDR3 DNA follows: TGTGCCAGCAGTTTGCCCACGGGACAGGGAGGGTACGAGCAGTACTTC.

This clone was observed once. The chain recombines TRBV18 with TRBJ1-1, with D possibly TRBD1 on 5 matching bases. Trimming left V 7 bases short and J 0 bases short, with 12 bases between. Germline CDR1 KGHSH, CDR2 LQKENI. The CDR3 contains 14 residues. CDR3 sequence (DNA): TGTGCCAGCTTCATAGACAGTATGAACACTGAAGCTTTCTTT. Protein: CASFIDSMNTEAFF. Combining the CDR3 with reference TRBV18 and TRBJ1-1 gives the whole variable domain NAGVMQNPRHLVRRRGQEARLRCSPMKGHSHVYWYRQLPEEGLKFMVYLQKENIIDESGMPKERFSAEFPKEGPSILRIQQVVRGDSAAYFCASFIDSMNTEAFFGQGTRLTVV.

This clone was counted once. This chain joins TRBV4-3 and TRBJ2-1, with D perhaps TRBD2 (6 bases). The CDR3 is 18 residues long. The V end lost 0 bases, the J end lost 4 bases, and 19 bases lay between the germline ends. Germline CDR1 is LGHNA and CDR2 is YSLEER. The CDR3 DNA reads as TGCGCCAGCAGCCAAGAAGGGCCCCAGCGGGCCTTATACAATGAGCAGTTCTTC. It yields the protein CASSQEGPQRALYNEQFF.